This passage covers 7 T cell receptor beta chains from one sample sequenced in a study of cytomegalovirus exposure and HLA in healthy donors. PCR involved 60 Vbeta and 13 Jbeta primers. Clones were read by immunoSEQ multiplex PCR, and TCRdb kept only the in-frame ones, dropping some. Its listing shows fewer than 150,000 clones. Material: PBMCs. All receptors derive from a man aged 40-49 years in good health and CMV-seronegative.

This chain joins TRBV10-3 and TRBJ2-2; 8 nucleotides match TRBD2. Trimming removed 4 bases from V and 6 bases from J; junction bases left unmatched: 7. This CDR3 comprises 15 residues. CDR1 is ENHRY and CDR2 is SYGVKD in the germline V gene. The CDR3 spells CAISARTSISGELFF. The CDR3 DNA reads as TGTGCCATCAGTGCCAGGACTAGCATCTCCGGGGAGCTGTTTTTT.

The genes are TRBV6-5 and TRBJ2-5; TRBD1 might be the D (5 bases). This CDR3 is built from 14 residues. In germline, CDR1 is MNHEY, CDR2 SVGAGI. V was shortened by 5 bases and J by 5 bases, with 15 bases between the two germline ends. CDR3 protein: CASSPLIGVETQYF. The CDR3, as DNA: TGTGCCAGCAGTCCCCTCATAGGGGTCGAGACCCAGTACTTC.

The DNA for the CDR3 is TGCGCCAGCAGCTCGACAGGGGACAACTATGGCTACACCTTC. Amino acids: CASSSTGDNYGYTF. V is TRBV5-1 and J is TRBJ1-2; TRBD1 agrees at 8 bases. With V trimmed by 3 bases and J by 2 bases, 3 bases remained unmatched. The CDR3 runs 14 residues. The germline V gene encodes CDR1 SGHRS and CDR2 YFSETQ.

The V gene is TRBV5-4, the J gene TRBJ1-4, with TRBD1 as a possible D gene (5 bases). The CDR3 has 14 amino acids. V was trimmed by 1 base and J by 8 bases, leaving 12 bases between them. Germline V CDR1 and CDR2: SGHNT, YYREEE (reference sequence). CDR3 residues: CASSLRGRDEKLFF. The CDR3 DNA follows: TGTGCCAGCAGCTTGAGGGGTCGTGACGAAAAACTGTTTTTT.

The chain joins TRBV7-9 to TRBJ2-5; D is possibly TRBD2 (6 bases). Trimming took off 3 bases at V and 5 bases at J, with 16 bases between the two ends. Germline loops: CDR1 SEHNR, CDR2 FQNEAQ (reference sequence). The CDR3 length is 15 residues. The CDR3 is CASSFGATRWETQYF. The DNA for the CDR3 is TGTGCCAGCAGCTTTGGGGCGACTAGATGGGAGACCCAGTACTTC.

V and J are TRBV5-1 and TRBJ2-3; 10 nucleotides match TRBD1. Germline V lookup: CDR1 SGHRS, CDR2 YFSETQ. The CDR3 loop spans 16 amino acids. The ends lost 0 bases at V and 3 bases at J; junction bases unmatched: 4. The CDR3 loop reads CASSLATGGLTDTQYF. CDR3 DNA: TGCGCCAGCAGCTTGGCGACAGGGGGCTTGACAGATACGCAGTATTTT.

This chain uses TRBV2 with TRBJ1-2; no clear D gene. The V end lost 5 bases, the J end lost 8 bases, and 15 bases lay between the germline ends. The CDR3 is made up of 13 amino acids. CDR1 and CDR2 (germline): SNHLY, FYNNEI. The chain's CDR3 is CASSLGAFRGYTF. The CDR3 DNA sequence: TGTGCCAGCAGTCTAGGTGCTTTTCGGGGCTACACCTTC.